Described below is a single T cell receptor (beta chain) sequence and its context. These data belong to a study of T cell changes during pregnancy in multiple sclerosis. Libraries were prepared by immunoSEQ multiplex PCR; TCRdb keeps only in-frame clonotypes and omits some of them. The table lists approximately 84,000 clones, about 95% of them singletons, with more than 2% in the top ten. This CDR3 contains 14 residues. The germline CDR1 and CDR2 sequences are SNHLY and FYNNEI. Trimming removed 6 bases from V and 5 bases from J, with 14 bases in between. The sequence came from a female donor with multiple sclerosis, enrolled in a pregnancy study. This chain uses TRBV2 with TRBJ1-5, with TRBD1 as a possible D gene (5 bases). The source material was peripheral blood, sampled in the third trimester of pregnancy. The CDR3 nucleotides are TGTGCCAGCAGGGGGCAGGCTACTCATCAGCCCCAGCATTTT. Its protein is CASRGQATHQPQHF.